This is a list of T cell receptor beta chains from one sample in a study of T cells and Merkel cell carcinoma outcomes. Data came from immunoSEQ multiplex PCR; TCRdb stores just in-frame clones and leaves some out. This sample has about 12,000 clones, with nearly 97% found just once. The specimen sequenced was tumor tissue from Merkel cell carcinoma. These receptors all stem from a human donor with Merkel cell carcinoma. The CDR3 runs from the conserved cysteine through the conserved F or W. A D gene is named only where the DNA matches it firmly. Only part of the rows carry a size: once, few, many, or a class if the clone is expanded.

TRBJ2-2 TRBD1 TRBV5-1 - CASSHPGQGTGELFF TGCGCCAGCAGCCATCCGGGACAGGGCACCGGGGAGCTGTTTTTT
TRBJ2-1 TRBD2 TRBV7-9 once CASSPIEAPGLASNEQFF TGTGCCAGCAGCCCGATAGAGGCACCGGGACTAGCGAGCAATGAGCAGTTCTTC
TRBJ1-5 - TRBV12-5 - CASGGAGEPQHF TGTGCTAGTGGTGGGGCGGGAGAGCCCCAGCATTTT
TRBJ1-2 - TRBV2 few CASRADSTNGYTF TGTGCCAGCAGAGCCGACAGCACGAATGGCTACACCTTC
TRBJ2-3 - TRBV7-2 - CASSFRVIYTNRGRNTQYF TGTGCCAGCAGCTTTCGAGTAATATATACGAACCGGGGGAGAAATACGCAGTATTTT
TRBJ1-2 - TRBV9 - CASSVNNYGYTF TGTGCCAGCAGCGTAAACAACTATGGCTACACCTTC
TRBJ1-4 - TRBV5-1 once CASSLEGTTNEKLFF TGCGCCAGCAGCTTGGAGGGAACGACTAATGAAAAACTGTTTTTT
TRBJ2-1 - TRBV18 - CASSPPGLSYNEQFF TGTGCCAGCTCACCTCCGGGACTCTCGTACAATGAGCAGTTCTTC
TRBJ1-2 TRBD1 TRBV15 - CATSRAGGSNYGYTF TGTGCCACCAGCAGGGCAGGGGGTTCCAACTATGGCTACACCTTC
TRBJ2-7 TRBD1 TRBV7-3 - CASSLITDRGFFCYEQYF TGTGCCAGCAGCTTAATAACGGACAGGGGATTTTTTTGCTACGAGCAGTACTTC
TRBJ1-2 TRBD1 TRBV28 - CASSPTGANYGYTF TGTGCCAGCAGTCCCACAGGGGCTAACTATGGCTACACCTTC
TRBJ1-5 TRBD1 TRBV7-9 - CASSNTGDGNQPQHF TGTGCCAGCAGCAATACAGGGGATGGGAATCAGCCCCAGCATTTT
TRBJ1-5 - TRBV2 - CASSGEGRNNQPQHF TGTGCCAGCAGTGGGGAGGGTAGAAACAATCAGCCCCAGCATTTT
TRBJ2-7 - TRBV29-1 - CSVLGLLDEYEQYF TGCAGCGTTTTAGGACTACTTGATGAATACGAGCAGTACTTC
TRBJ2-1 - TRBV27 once CASSFSGGGEQFF TGTGCCAGCAGTTTCAGTGGGGGCGGGGAGCAGTTCTTC
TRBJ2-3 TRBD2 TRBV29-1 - CSVGGSSGVTDTQYF TGCAGCGTTGGGGGATCTAGCGGGGTCACAGATACGCAGTATTTT
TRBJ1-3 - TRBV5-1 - CASSSFSGDGNTIYF TGCGCCAGCAGCTCCTTTTCAGGCGACGGAAACACCATATATTTT
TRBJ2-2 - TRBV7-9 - CASSHYRNTGELFF TGTGCCAGCAGTCACTACAGGAACACCGGGGAGCTGTTTTTT
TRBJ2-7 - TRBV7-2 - CASSLMDSLTHSYEQYF TGTGCCAGCAGCTTAATGGACTCACTGACACACTCCTACGAGCAGTACTTC
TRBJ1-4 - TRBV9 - CASSVAIGENEKLFF TGTGCCAGCAGCGTAGCTATAGGGGAGAATGAAAAACTGTTTTTT
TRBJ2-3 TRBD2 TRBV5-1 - CASSGGTSADTQYF TGCGCCAGCAGCGGCGGGACTAGCGCAGATACGCAGTATTTT
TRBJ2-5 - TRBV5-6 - CASSFGRRGETQYF TGTGCCAGCAGCTTTGGGAGGAGGGGGGAGACCCAGTACTTC
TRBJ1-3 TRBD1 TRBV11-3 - CASSLDPRGPGNTIYF TGTGCCAGCAGCTTAGATCCGAGGGGGCCTGGAAACACCATATATTTT
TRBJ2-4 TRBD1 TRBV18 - CASSPRDRGKNIQYF TGTGCCAGCTCTCCCCGGGACAGAGGGAAAAACATTCAGTACTTC
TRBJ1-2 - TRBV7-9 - CASSLGVFRRGPSGYTF TGTGCCAGCAGCTTAGGCGTCTTTCGACGGGGCCCTTCGGGCTACACCTTC
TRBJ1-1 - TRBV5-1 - CASSFNRPMNTETFF TGCGCCAGCAGCTTCAACAGACCGATGAACACTGAAACTTTCTTT
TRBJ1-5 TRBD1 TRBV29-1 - CSVAGVEGAGAGNQPQHF TGCAGCGTTGCAGGAGTCGAGGGGGCAGGGGCAGGCAATCAGCCCCAGCATTTT
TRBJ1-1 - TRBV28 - CASSLSGWNTEAFF TGTGCCAGCAGTTTATCGGGATGGAACACTGAAGCTTTCTTT
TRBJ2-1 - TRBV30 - CAWTRGPAYNEQFF TGTGCCTGGACGCGAGGTCCAGCCTACAATGAGCAGTTCTTC
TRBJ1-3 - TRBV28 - CASNSGNTIYF TGTGCCAGCAATTCTGGAAACACCATATATTTT
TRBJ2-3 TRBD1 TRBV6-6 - CASRTGGSSQYF TGTGCCAGCAGGACAGGGGGGTCCTCGCAGTATTTT
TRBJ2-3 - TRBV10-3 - CAISDGPGSSSTDTQYF TGTGCCATCAGTGACGGCCCCGGGTCGAGTAGCACAGATACGCAGTATTTT
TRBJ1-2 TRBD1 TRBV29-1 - CSASGTEPYGYTF TGCAGCGCCTCCGGGACAGAACCCTATGGCTACACCTTC
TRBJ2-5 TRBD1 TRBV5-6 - CASSLWTGRRETQYF TGTGCCAGCAGCCTCTGGACAGGGCGGCGGGAGACCCAGTACTTC
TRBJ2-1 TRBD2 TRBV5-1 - CASSGGLAGDKWNEQFF TGCGCCAGCAGCGGCGGACTAGCGGGAGATAAATGGAATGAGCAGTTCTTC
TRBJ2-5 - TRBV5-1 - CASSLGARSSEETQYF TGCGCCAGCAGCTTGGGGGCGCGTAGTTCCGAGGAGACCCAGTACTTC
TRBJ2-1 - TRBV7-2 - CASSLGLRNEQFF TGTGCCAGCAGCTTAGGACTCCGCAATGAGCAGTTCTTC
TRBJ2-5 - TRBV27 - CASSLSRGSETQYF TGTGCCAGCAGTTTATCGCGTGGTTCGGAGACCCAGTACTTC
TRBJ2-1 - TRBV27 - CASSLRGLRVDEQFF TGTGCCAGCAGTTTACGGGGACTGCGGGTAGATGAGCAGTTCTTC
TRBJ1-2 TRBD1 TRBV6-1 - CASTGDRVGYTF TGTGCCAGCACTGGGGACAGGGTTGGCTACACCTTC
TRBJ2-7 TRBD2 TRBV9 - CASSGTSGSSEQYF TGTGCCAGCAGCGGGACTAGCGGGAGCTCCGAGCAGTACTTC
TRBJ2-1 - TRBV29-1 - CSVVGTLGFYNEQFF TGCAGCGTTGTAGGGACTCTGGGGTTTTACAATGAGCAGTTCTTC
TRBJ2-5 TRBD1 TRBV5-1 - CASSTDSGTGGDF TGTGCCAGCAGCACTGACTCCGGGACAGGGGGTGACTTC
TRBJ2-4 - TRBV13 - CASTRQTTKNIQYF TGTGCCAGCACCCGACAGACTACCAAAAACATTCAGTACTTC
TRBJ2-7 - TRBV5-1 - CASSTTSSYEQYF TGCGCCAGCAGCACGACTAGTTCCTACGAGCAGTACTTC
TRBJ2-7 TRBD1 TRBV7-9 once CASSLDRGRYEQYF TGTGCCAGCAGCTTGGACAGGGGAAGATACGAGCAGTACTTC
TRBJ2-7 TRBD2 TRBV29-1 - CSVKSGGGYEQYF TGCAGCGTCAAAAGCGGGGGGGGCTACGAGCAGTACTTC
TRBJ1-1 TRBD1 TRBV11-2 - CASSFGTGNTEAFF TGTGCCAGCAGCTTCGGGACAGGGAATACTGAAGCTTTCTTT
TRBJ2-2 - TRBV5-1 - CASSFAQRGTGELFF TGCGCCAGCAGCTTTGCACAGCGTGGAACCGGGGAGCTGTTTTTT
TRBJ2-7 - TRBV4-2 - CASSQVGGGAEQYF TGTGCCAGCAGCCAAGTGGGAGGGGGCGCCGAGCAGTACTTC
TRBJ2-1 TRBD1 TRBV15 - CAISRGQGGSSYNEQFF TGTGCCATCAGCAGAGGACAGGGGGGTTCCTCCTACAATGAGCAGTTCTTC
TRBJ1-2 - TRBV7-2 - CASSLSGGAVGYTF TGTGCCAGCAGCCTTTCGGGGGGGGCGGTGGGATACACCTTC